This section outlines one TCR beta chain sequence together with its context. This record belongs to a study of Ad26.COV2.S vaccination and SARS-CoV-2 variants. Study-level information: This donor came from the COV1001 trial of Ad26.COV2.S.

Treatment given: some 20 received Ad26.COV2.S at low or high dose, single or two shots; about 5 received placebo; per-sample allocation not given. Sampling was performed 63 days after the first vaccine or placebo injection. Ad26 vector vaccine expressed Wuhan-strain SARS-CoV-2 spike. The V end was cut by 5 bases, the J end by 0 bases, with 8 bases between. Germline-derived CDR1 and CDR2 are MNHEY and SVGAGI. The CDR3 consists of 15 residues. Sequenced by immunoSEQ multiplex PCR; TCRdb stores in-frame clones only, minus some. The sample consists of about 350,000 clones, around 89% of them appearing once.

This sequence originates from a person between 18 and 65 years old who received the Ad26.COV2.S COVID-19 vaccine or a placebo. The chain carries TRBV6-5 and TRBJ2-6, with D tentatively TRBD1 (5 bases). Sequencing used peripheral blood, obtained in a trial of Ad26.COV2.S vaccine versus placebo. CDR3 sequence reads: CASSTGASGANVLTF. The CDR3 nucleotides are TGTGCCAGCAGTACAGGAGCCTCTGGGGCCAACGTCCTGACTTTC.